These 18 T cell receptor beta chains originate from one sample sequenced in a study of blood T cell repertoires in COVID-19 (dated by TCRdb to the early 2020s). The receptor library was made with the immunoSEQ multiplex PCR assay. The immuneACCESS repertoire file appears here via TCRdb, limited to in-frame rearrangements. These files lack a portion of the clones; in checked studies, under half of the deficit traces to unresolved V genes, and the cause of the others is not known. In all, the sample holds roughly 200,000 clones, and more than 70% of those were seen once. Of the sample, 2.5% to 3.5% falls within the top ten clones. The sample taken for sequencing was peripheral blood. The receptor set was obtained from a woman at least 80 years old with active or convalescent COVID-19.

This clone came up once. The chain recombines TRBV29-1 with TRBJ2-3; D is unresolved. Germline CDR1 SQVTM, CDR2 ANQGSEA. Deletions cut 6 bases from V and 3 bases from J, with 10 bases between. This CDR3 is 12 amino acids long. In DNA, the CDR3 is TGCAGCGTCCAACCCGGGACAGATACGCAGTATTTT. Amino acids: CSVQPGTDTQYF.

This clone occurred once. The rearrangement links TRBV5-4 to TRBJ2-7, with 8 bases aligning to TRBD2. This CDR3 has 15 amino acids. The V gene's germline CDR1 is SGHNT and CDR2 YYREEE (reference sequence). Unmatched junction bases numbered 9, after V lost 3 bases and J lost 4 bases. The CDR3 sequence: CASSSRAGGEYEQYF. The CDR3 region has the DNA TGTGCCAGCAGCTCCAGGGCCGGGGGGGAGTACGAGCAGTACTTC.

Here the CDR3 reads CASSLMTGVRYGYTF. CDR3 in DNA: TGTGCCAGCAGCTTAATGACAGGGGTTAGGTATGGCTACACCTTC. J is TRBJ1-2 and V is TRBV7-2; 8 bases match TRBD1. Losses at the gene ends were 2 bases for V and 5 bases for J; bases not matched to a gene: 7. CDR1 is SGHTA and CDR2 is FQGNSA in the germline V gene. The CDR3 is 15 amino acids.

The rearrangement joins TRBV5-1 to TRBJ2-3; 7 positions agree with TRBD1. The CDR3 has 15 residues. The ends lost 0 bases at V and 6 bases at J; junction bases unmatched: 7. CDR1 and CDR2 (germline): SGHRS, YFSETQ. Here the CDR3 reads CASSLVGTVGDTQYF. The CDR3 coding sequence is TGCGCCAGCAGCTTGGTTGGGACAGTGGGGGATACGCAGTATTTT. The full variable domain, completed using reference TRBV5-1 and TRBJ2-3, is KAGVTQTPRYLIKTRGQQVTLSCSPISGHRSVSWYQQTPGQGLQFLFEYFSETQRNKGNFPGRFSGRQFSNSRSEMNVSTLELGDSALYLCASSLVGTVGDTQYFGPGTRLTVL.

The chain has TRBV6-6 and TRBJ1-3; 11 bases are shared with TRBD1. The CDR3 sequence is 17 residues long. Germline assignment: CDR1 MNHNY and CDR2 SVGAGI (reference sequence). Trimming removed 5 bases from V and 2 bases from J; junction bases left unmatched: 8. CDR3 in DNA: TGTGCCAGCAGTCCTCTTGGACAGGGGGCAGCTGGAAACACCATATATTTT. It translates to CASSPLGQGAAGNTIYF.

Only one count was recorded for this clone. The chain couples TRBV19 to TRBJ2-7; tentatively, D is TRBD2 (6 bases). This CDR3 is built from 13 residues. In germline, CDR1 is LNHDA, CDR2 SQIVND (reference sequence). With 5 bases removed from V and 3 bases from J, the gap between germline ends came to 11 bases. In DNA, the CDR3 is TGTGCCAGTAGTTTCACTAGCAGCTACGAGCAGTACTTC. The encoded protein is CASSFTSSYEQYF.

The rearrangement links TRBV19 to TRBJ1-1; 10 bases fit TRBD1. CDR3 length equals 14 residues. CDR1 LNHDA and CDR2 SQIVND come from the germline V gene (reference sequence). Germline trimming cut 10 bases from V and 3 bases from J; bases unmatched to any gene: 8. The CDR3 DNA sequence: TGTGCCATCATCGACAGGGGGCCCGACACTGAAGCTTTCTTT. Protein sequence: CAIIDRGPDTEAFF.

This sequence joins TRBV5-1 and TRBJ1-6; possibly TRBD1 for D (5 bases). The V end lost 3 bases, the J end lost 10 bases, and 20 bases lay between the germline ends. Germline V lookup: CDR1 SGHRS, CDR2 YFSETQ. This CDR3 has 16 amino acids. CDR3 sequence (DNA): TGCGCCAGCAGCTCCGGGGGGTCAAGTCTCGGATCACCCCTCCACTTT. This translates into CASSSGGSSLGSPLHF.

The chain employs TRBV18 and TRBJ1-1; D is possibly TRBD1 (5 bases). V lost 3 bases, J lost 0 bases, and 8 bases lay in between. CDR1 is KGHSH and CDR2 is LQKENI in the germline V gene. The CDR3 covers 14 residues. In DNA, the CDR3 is TGTGCCAGCTCACCTCCAGGGATGAACACTGAAGCTTTCTTT. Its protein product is CASSPPGMNTEAFF.

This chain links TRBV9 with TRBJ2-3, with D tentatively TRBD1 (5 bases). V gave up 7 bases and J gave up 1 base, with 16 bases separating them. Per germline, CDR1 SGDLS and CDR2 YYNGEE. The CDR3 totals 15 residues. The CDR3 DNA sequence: TGTGCCAGCCGACTGGCAGGGCCCCGCACAGATACGCAGTATTTT. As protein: CASRLAGPRTDTQYF.

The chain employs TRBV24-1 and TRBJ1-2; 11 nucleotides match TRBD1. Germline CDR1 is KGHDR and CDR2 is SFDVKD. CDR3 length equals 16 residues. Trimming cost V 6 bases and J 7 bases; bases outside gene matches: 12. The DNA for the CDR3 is TGTGCCACCAGTTCCGGGACAGGGGGGTCCCTGGGTGGCTACACCTTC. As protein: CATSSGTGGSLGGYTF.

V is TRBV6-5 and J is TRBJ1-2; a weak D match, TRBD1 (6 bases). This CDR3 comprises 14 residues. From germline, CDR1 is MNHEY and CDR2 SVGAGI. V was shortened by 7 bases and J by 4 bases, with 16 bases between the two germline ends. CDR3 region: CASKILQGIYGYTF. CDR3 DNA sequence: TGTGCCAGCAAGATACTACAGGGCATCTATGGCTACACCTTC.

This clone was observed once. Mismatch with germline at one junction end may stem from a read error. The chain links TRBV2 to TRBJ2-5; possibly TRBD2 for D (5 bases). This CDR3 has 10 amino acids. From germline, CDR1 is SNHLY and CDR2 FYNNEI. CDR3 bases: TGTGCCAGCAGTGAAGTGGAGGTTAACTTC. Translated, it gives CASSEVEVNF.

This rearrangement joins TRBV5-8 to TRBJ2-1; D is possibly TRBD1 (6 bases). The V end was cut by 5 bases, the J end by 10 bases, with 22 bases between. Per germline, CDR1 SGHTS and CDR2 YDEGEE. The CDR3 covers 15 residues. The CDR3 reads CASSLGNYRVLEQFF. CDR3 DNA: TGTGCCAGCAGTTTAGGAAATTACAGGGTTTTGGAGCAGTTCTTC.

The CDR3 sequence is CASSSTGGAGNIQYF. The CDR3 DNA follows: TGTGCCAGCAGCTCCACCGGGGGGGCTGGAAACATTCAGTACTTC. This chain links TRBV11-2 with TRBJ2-4, with 8 bases aligning to TRBD2. The V segment lost 4 bases and the J segment 6 bases; nucleotides outside the gene matches: 8. Germline CDR1 reads SGHAT; CDR2 reads FQNNGV. The CDR3 length is 15 residues.

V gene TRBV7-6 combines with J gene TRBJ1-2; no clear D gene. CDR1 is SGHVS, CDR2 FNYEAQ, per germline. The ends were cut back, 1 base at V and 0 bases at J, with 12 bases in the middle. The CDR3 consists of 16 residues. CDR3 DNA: TGTGCCAGCAGCTTAGTGGAGGACGGAGCTAACTATGGCTACACCTTC. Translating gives CASSLVEDGANYGYTF. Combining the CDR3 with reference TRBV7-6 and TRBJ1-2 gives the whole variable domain GAGVSQSPRYKVTKRGQDVALRCDPISGHVSLYWYRQALGQGPEFLTYFNYEAQQDKSGLPNDRFSAERPEGSISTLTIQRTEQRDSAMYRCASSLVEDGANYGYTFGSGTRLTVV.

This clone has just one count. The CDR3 DNA reads TGTGCCAGCAGGGGACAGGGGGCGGTCTATGGCTACACCTTC. Its translation: CASRGQGAVYGYTF. The gene calls are TRBV27 and TRBJ1-2; 12 positions agree with TRBD1. The CDR3 is made up of 14 amino acids. J gave up 4 bases and V 6 bases, and 3 bases lay outside the gene matches. The germline V gene encodes CDR1 MNHEY and CDR2 SMNVEV (reference sequence).

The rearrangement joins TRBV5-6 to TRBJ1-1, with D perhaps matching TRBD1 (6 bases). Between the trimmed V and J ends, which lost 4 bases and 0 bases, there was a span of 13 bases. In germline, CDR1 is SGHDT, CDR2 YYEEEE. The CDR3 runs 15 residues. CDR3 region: CASSAGVHMNTEAFF. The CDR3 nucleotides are TGTGCCAGCAGCGCAGGGGTGCACATGAACACTGAAGCTTTCTTT.